This entry describes one TCR beta chain. The length of the CDR3 is 15 residues. CDR1 is KGHSH, CDR2 LQKENI, per germline. The V gene lost 1 base and the J gene lost 6 bases, with 16 bases spanning the gap. The source of the sample is a study of T cells after yellow fever vaccination. Across the study: Each low-cell-number fraction was prepared by means of SMART-Seq v4 Ultra Low Input.

TCRdb recomputed calls from the 5' RACE reads with MiXCR, one row per CDR3 protein. The profile shows 46,000 or so distinct CDR3 sequences, about 6.3% of them singletons. Study outcomes and limitations: The study found a weaker secondary response that peaked faster, day 5 versus 15. The CD4 and CD8 compartments had a small share of their clonotypes in common.

The origin of this receptor is a young man who received the YFV17D yellow fever vaccine. The sequenced sample was PBMCs, either bulk or a sorted T-cell subset (CD4+, CD8+, memory, or dextramer-sorted; not recorded which), obtained 45 days after the yellow fever booster vaccination. This sequence joins TRBV18 and TRBJ2-7; TRBD1 might be the D (5 bases). The CDR3, as DNA: TGTGCCAGCTCACCACAGGCCCCACCAGGGTCCGAGCAGTACTTC. Translating it yields CASSPQAPPGSEQYF.